The TCR beta chain under discussion was sequenced for a study of blood T cell repertoires in COVID-19. Study in general: Sources were T cells, B-cell-depleted T cells, or PBMCs; the material itself was cDNA or gDNA.

Sequenced by immunoSEQ multiplex PCR; TCRdb stores in-frame clones only, minus some. The data contain 200,000 to 250,000 clones, around four fifths of them singletons. With 6 bases clipped from V and 1 base from J, the junction kept 3 bases outside the gene matches. Looked up from germline, CDR1 is KGHSH and CDR2 is LQKENI. This CDR3 spans 16 amino acids. The origin of this receptor is an elderly woman with active or convalescent COVID-19. Sequencing used peripheral blood. This sequence joins TRBV18 and TRBJ2-1; 13 bases match TRBD2. The CDR3 region has the DNA TGTGCCAGCTCGGGACTAGCGGGAATGTCCTACAATGAGCAGTTCTTC. Protein: CASSGLAGMSYNEQFF.